The rows below give T cell receptor beta chains drawn from one sample of a study of blood T cell repertoires in COVID-19. Repertoires were generated with immunoSEQ multiplex PCR, while TCRdb's copy carries only in-frame clones and drops some. The table has 50,000 to 65,000 clones, 84% seen once. The specimen was peripheral blood. The receptor set was obtained from a man aged 60 to 69 with COVID-19, enrolled during active disease. CDR3s include the opening cysteine and the closing phenylalanine or tryptophan. The D gene is left open where the match is weak. The size of a clone is reported for some rows only, either as once, few or many, or as a class for expanded clones.

d_gene: -
j_gene: TRBJ1-1
abundance: -
v_gene: TRBV6-5
CDR3aa: CASSRGGPAFF
CDR3nt: TGTGCCAGCAGCAGGGGAGGGCCAGCTTTCTTT

d_gene: -
j_gene: TRBJ2-7
abundance: -
v_gene: TRBV9
CDR3aa: CASSARDTKFYEQYF
CDR3nt: TGTGCCAGCAGCGCCCGGGACACCAAATTCTACGAGCAGTACTTC

d_gene: TRBD2
j_gene: TRBJ2-3
abundance: -
v_gene: TRBV6-5
CDR3aa: CARSTSGGYTDTQYF
CDR3nt: TGTGCCAGATCCACTAGCGGGGGGTACACAGATACGCAGTATTTT

d_gene: -
j_gene: TRBJ1-5
abundance: -
v_gene: TRBV19
CDR3aa: CASSIDEDQPQHF
CDR3nt: TGTGCCAGTAGTATAGATGAGGATCAGCCCCAGCATTTT

d_gene: -
j_gene: TRBJ2-7
abundance: few
v_gene: TRBV11-3
CDR3aa: CASSSRSGGFISYEQYF
CDR3nt: TGTGCCAGCAGCTCCCGCAGCGGAGGGTTCATATCCTACGAGCAGTACTTC

d_gene: TRBD2
j_gene: TRBJ2-3
abundance: -
v_gene: TRBV7-3
CDR3aa: CASSLGLAGVDTQYF
CDR3nt: TGTGCCAGCAGCTTGGGACTAGCGGGCGTAGATACGCAGTATTTT

d_gene: TRBD1
j_gene: TRBJ1-1
abundance: -
v_gene: TRBV7-3
CDR3aa: CASSLQGAMSTEAFF
CDR3nt: TGTGCCAGCAGCTTACAGGGGGCTATGAGCACTGAAGCTTTCTTT

d_gene: -
j_gene: TRBJ2-6
abundance: -
v_gene: TRBV11-2
CDR3aa: CASSLNIGLSSGANVLTF
CDR3nt: TGTGCCAGCAGCTTAAATATTGGTCTGAGCTCTGGGGCCAACGTCCTGACTTTC

d_gene: TRBD1
j_gene: TRBJ1-4
abundance: -
v_gene: TRBV10-2
CDR3aa: CASSGPGQGGEKLFF
CDR3nt: TGCGCCAGCAGTGGGCCGGGACAGGGAGGCGAAAAACTGTTTTTT

d_gene: -
j_gene: TRBJ1-1
abundance: -
v_gene: TRBV7-9
CDR3aa: CASSPTENTEAFF
CDR3nt: TGTGCCAGCAGCCCAACAGAAAACACTGAAGCTTTCTTT

d_gene: TRBD2
j_gene: TRBJ2-5
abundance: -
v_gene: TRBV5-1
CDR3aa: CASSLIGGGAGTQYF
CDR3nt: TGCGCCAGCAGCTTGATCGGCGGGGGGGCCGGGACCCAGTACTTC

d_gene: -
j_gene: TRBJ2-3
abundance: -
v_gene: TRBV12-5
CDR3aa: CASGRAGDTQYF
CDR3nt: TGTGCTAGTGGTAGGGCGGGAGATACGCAGTATTTT

d_gene: -
j_gene: TRBJ1-1
abundance: -
v_gene: TRBV6-5
CDR3aa: CASSYNNRVNTEAFF
CDR3nt: TGTGCCAGCAGTTATAACAACAGGGTGAACACTGAAGCTTTCTTT

d_gene: TRBD1
j_gene: TRBJ1-5
abundance: -
v_gene: TRBV28
CDR3aa: CASIRQGAPASQHF
CDR3nt: TGTGCCAGCATCCGACAGGGGGCCCCCGCATCCCAGCATTTT

d_gene: -
j_gene: TRBJ1-1
abundance: once
v_gene: TRBV24-1
CDR3aa: CATRDWRNTEAFF
CDR3nt: TGTGCCACCAGGGACTGGAGGAACACTGAAGCTTTCTTT

d_gene: -
j_gene: TRBJ2-1
abundance: -
v_gene: TRBV19
CDR3aa: CATTKTAGSSYNEQFF
CDR3nt: TGTGCCACTACTAAGACAGCGGGTAGCTCCTACAATGAGCAGTTCTTC

d_gene: TRBD1
j_gene: TRBJ1-2
abundance: -
v_gene: TRBV25-1
CDR3aa: CASSPRQGARGGYTF
CDR3nt: TGTGCCAGCAGTCCCCGACAGGGGGCTAGGGGTGGCTACACCTTC

d_gene: TRBD2
j_gene: TRBJ2-1
abundance: -
v_gene: TRBV15
CDR3aa: CATSRGGGTLYNEQFF
CDR3nt: TGTGCCACCAGCAGAGGGGGGGGAACACTATACAATGAGCAGTTCTTC

d_gene: TRBD2
j_gene: TRBJ2-7
abundance: -
v_gene: TRBV28
CDR3aa: CASKSSGTSYEQYF
CDR3nt: TGTGCCAGCAAAAGCAGCGGGACCTCCTACGAGCAGTACTTC

d_gene: TRBD1
j_gene: TRBJ2-1
abundance: -
v_gene: TRBV5-1
CDR3aa: CASSSTGGITYNEQFF
CDR3nt: TGCGCCAGCAGTTCCACAGGGGGCATTACCTACAATGAGCAGTTCTTC

d_gene: TRBD2
j_gene: TRBJ2-1
abundance: -
v_gene: TRBV11-2
CDR3aa: CASSLEYGRASYNEQFF
CDR3nt: TGTGCCAGCAGCTTAGAGTACGGGAGGGCCTCCTACAATGAGCAGTTCTTC

d_gene: -
j_gene: TRBJ1-6
abundance: -
v_gene: TRBV27
CDR3aa: CASTGGGGSSPLHF
CDR3nt: TGTGCCAGCACTGGGGGGGGAGGGTCCTCGCCCCTCCACTTT

d_gene: -
j_gene: TRBJ1-5
abundance: -
v_gene: TRBV28
CDR3aa: CASSPGGSYNQPQHF
CDR3nt: TGTGCCAGCAGCCCCGGGGGGTCGTATAATCAGCCCCAGCATTTT

d_gene: TRBD2
j_gene: TRBJ2-3
abundance: few
v_gene: TRBV24-1
CDR3aa: CATSDGASGDTDTQYF
CDR3nt: TGTGCCACCAGTGATGGAGCTAGCGGGGACACAGATACGCAGTATTTT

d_gene: TRBD1
j_gene: TRBJ2-7
abundance: -
v_gene: TRBV2
CDR3aa: CASRGQGDSYEQYF
CDR3nt: TGTGCCAGCAGGGGACAGGGGGACTCCTACGAGCAGTACTTC

d_gene: TRBD1
j_gene: TRBJ2-7
abundance: -
v_gene: TRBV25-1
CDR3aa: CASSESQDRAFRRYF
CDR3nt: TGTGCCAGCAGTGAATCGCAGGACAGGGCCTTTCGCCGGTACTTC

d_gene: TRBD2
j_gene: TRBJ2-1
abundance: -
v_gene: TRBV30
CDR3aa: CAWRELGRGGGRNEQFF
CDR3nt: TGTGCCTGGAGGGAACTCGGACGCGGGGGCGGGAGGAATGAGCAGTTCTTC

d_gene: -
j_gene: TRBJ2-2
abundance: -
v_gene: TRBV20-1
CDR3aa: CSASSQGGGGELFF
CDR3nt: TGCAGTGCGAGTAGCCAGGGTGGCGGCGGGGAGCTGTTTTTT

d_gene: TRBD1
j_gene: TRBJ1-5
abundance: -
v_gene: TRBV18
CDR3aa: CASSLTSTGGDGNQPQHF
CDR3nt: TGTGCCAGCTCACTGACGTCGACAGGGGGCGATGGCAATCAGCCCCAGCATTTT

d_gene: -
j_gene: TRBJ1-2
abundance: -
v_gene: TRBV10-3
CDR3aa: CAISDSGGLRYGYTF
CDR3nt: TGTGCCATTTCCGACAGCGGGGGTCTGCGCTATGGCTACACCTTC

d_gene: TRBD2
j_gene: TRBJ2-5
abundance: -
v_gene: TRBV7-3
CDR3aa: CASSLNQAGQQETQYF
CDR3nt: TGTGCCAGCAGCTTAAATCAAGCGGGGCAACAAGAGACCCAGTACTTC

d_gene: TRBD1
j_gene: TRBJ1-1
abundance: -
v_gene: TRBV18
CDR3aa: CASSPPGQGVTEAFF
CDR3nt: TGTGCCAGCTCACCACCGGGACAGGGGGTTACTGAAGCTTTCTTT

d_gene: -
j_gene: TRBJ1-1
abundance: -
v_gene: TRBV19
CDR3aa: CASSIERGTEAFF
CDR3nt: TGTGCCAGTAGTATAGAACGGGGTACTGAAGCTTTCTTT

d_gene: TRBD2
j_gene: TRBJ2-3
abundance: -
v_gene: TRBV5-1
CDR3aa: CASSFGTSKYF
CDR3nt: TGCGCCAGCAGCTTCGGGACTAGCAAGTATTTT

d_gene: TRBD1
j_gene: TRBJ1-2
abundance: few
v_gene: TRBV7-2
CDR3aa: CASRKTGTGHGYTF
CDR3nt: TGTGCCAGCAGAAAAACCGGGACAGGGCATGGCTACACCTTC

d_gene: -
j_gene: TRBJ2-7
abundance: once
v_gene: TRBV4-2
CDR3aa: CASSPWAGSAVDEQYF
CDR3nt: TGTGCCAGCAGCCCGTGGGCGGGGAGTGCGGTTGACGAGCAGTACTTC

d_gene: -
j_gene: TRBJ2-3
abundance: -
v_gene: TRBV19
CDR3aa: CASSSGSVSGAQYF
CDR3nt: TGTGCCAGTAGCTCGGGATCGGTTTCCGGGGCGCAGTATTTT

d_gene: -
j_gene: TRBJ1-2
abundance: few
v_gene: TRBV9
CDR3aa: CASSVTGFGGYTF
CDR3nt: TGTGCCAGCAGCGTCACAGGGTTTGGTGGCTACACCTTC

d_gene: -
j_gene: TRBJ2-7
abundance: -
v_gene: TRBV18
CDR3aa: CASSITSGEQYF
CDR3nt: TGTGCCAGCTCAATTACCAGCGGCGAGCAGTACTTC

d_gene: TRBD1
j_gene: TRBJ1-3
abundance: -
v_gene: TRBV7-9
CDR3aa: CASRSRDRRTISGNTIYF
CDR3nt: TGTGCCAGCAGGTCGAGGGACAGGCGTACGATCTCTGGAAACACCATATATTTT

d_gene: -
j_gene: TRBJ2-7
abundance: -
v_gene: TRBV28
CDR3aa: CASSLPRGSYYEQYF
CDR3nt: TGTGCCAGCAGTTTGCCCAGGGGTTCGTACTACGAGCAGTACTTC

d_gene: TRBD1
j_gene: TRBJ1-5
abundance: -
v_gene: TRBV2
CDR3aa: CASSQTGGRSNQPQHF
CDR3nt: TGTGCCAGCAGCCAGACAGGGGGAAGGAGCAATCAGCCCCAGCATTTT

d_gene: TRBD2
j_gene: TRBJ2-3
abundance: few
v_gene: TRBV14
CDR3aa: CASSQSPGGLAYF
CDR3nt: TGTGCCAGCAGCCAGTCCCCGGGGGGACTAGCGTATTTT

d_gene: -
j_gene: TRBJ2-2
abundance: -
v_gene: TRBV7-2
CDR3aa: CASSLERRTGELFF
CDR3nt: TGTGCCAGCAGCTTAGAGAGGCGGACCGGGGAGCTGTTTTTT

d_gene: TRBD1
j_gene: TRBJ1-2
abundance: -
v_gene: TRBV25-1
CDR3aa: CASSDGTGVNYGYTF
CDR3nt: TGTGCCAGCAGTGACGGGACAGGGGTTAACTATGGCTACACCTTC

d_gene: TRBD1
j_gene: TRBJ1-1
abundance: -
v_gene: TRBV18
CDR3aa: CASSPETGVNTEAFF
CDR3nt: TGTGCCAGCTCACCAGAGACAGGGGTGAACACTGAAGCTTTCTTT

d_gene: -
j_gene: TRBJ1-6
abundance: -
v_gene: TRBV7-9
CDR3aa: CASSSTMQSSYNSPLHF
CDR3nt: TGTGCCAGCAGCTCGACTATGCAAAGCTCCTATAATTCACCCCTCCACTTT